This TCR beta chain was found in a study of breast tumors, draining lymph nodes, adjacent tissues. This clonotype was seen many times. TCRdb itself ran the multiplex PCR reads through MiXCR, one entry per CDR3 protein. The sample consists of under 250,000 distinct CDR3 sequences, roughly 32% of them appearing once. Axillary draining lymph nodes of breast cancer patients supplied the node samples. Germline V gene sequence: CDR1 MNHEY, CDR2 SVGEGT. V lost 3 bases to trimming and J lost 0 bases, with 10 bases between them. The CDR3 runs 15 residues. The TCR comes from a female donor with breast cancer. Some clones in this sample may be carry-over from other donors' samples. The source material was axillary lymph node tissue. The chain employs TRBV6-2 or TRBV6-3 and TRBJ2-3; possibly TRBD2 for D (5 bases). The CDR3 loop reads CASSYIGISTDTQYF. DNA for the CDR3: TGTGCCAGCAGTTATATCGGGATCAGCACAGATACGCAGTATTTT.